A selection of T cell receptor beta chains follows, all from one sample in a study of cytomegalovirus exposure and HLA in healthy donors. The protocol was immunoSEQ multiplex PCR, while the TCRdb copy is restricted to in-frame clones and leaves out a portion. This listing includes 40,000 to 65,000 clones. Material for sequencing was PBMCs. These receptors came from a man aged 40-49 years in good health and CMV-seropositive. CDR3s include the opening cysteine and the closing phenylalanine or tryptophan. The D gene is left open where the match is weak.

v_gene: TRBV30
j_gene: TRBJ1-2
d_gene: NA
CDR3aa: CAWSVHLNYGYTF
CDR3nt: TGTGCCTGGAGTGTACACCTTAACTATGGCTACACCTTC

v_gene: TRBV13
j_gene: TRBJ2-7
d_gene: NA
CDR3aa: CASSSRTVSSYEQYF
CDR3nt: TGTGCCAGCAGCAGCCGGACTGTTAGCTCCTACGAGCAGTACTTC

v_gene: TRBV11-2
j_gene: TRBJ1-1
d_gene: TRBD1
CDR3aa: CASSLGGQGPNTEAFF
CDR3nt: TGTGCCAGCAGCTTAGGAGGACAGGGGCCGAACACTGAAGCTTTCTTT

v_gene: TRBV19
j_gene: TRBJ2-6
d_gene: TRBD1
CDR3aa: CASSVYSQGHGANVLTF
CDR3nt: TGTGCCAGTAGCGTCTACTCACAGGGGCATGGGGCCAACGTCCTGACTTTC

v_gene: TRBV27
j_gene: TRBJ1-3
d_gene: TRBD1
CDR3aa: CASRQGPSGNTIYF
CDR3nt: TGTGCCAGCCGACAGGGGCCCTCTGGAAACACCATATATTTT

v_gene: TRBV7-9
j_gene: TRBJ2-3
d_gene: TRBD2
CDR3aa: CASSLLWTSGIGTDTQYF
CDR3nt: TGTGCCAGCAGCCTACTTTGGACTAGCGGGATTGGCACAGATACGCAGTATTTT

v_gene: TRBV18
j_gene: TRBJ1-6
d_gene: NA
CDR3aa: CASSPPPPGGEGSPLHF
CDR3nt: TGTGCCAGCTCACCACCTCCTCCGGGGGGCGAGGGTTCACCCCTCCACTTT

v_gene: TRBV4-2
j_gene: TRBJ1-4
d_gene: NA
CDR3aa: CASSQDRGYREKLFF
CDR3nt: TGTGCCAGCAGCCAAGATCGAGGGTACCGTGAAAAACTGTTTTTT

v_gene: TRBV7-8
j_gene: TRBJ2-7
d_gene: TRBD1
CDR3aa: CASSTGTGTSYEQYF
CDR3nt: TGTGCCAGCAGCACCGGGACAGGCACCTCCTACGAGCAGTACTTC

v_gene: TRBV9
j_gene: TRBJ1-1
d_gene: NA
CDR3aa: CASSVEGKGTEAFF
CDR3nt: TGTGCCAGCAGCGTGGAGGGTAAAGGAACTGAAGCTTTCTTT

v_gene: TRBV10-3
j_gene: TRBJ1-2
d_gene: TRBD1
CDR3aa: CAISEWEDRVGYTF
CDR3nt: TGTGCCATCAGTGAGTGGGAAGACAGGGTTGGCTACACCTTC

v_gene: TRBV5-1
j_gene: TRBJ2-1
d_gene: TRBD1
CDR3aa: CASSGDRSSYNEQFF
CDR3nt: TGCGCCAGCAGCGGGGACAGAAGCTCCTACAATGAGCAGTTCTTC

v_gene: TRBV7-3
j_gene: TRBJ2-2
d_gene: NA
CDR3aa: CASSNTGTGELFF
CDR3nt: TGTGCCAGCAGCAATACAGGGACCGGGGAGCTGTTTTTT

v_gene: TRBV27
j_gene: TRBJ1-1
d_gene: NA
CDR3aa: CASSTTVNTEAFF
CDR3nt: TGTGCCAGCAGTACGACAGTGAACACTGAAGCTTTCTTT

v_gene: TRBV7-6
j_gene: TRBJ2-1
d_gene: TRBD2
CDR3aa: CASSLVGRGSDNEQFF
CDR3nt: TGTGCCAGCAGCTTAGTCGGGAGGGGCTCCGACAATGAGCAGTTCTTC

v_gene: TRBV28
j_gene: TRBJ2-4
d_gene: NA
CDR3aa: CASSLDRNIQYF
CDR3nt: TGTGCCAGCAGTCTAGACCGCAACATTCAGTACTTC

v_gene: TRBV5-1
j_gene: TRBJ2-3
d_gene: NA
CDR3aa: CASSLGGEGTDTQYF
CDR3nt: TGCGCCAGCAGCTTGGGCGGCGAGGGCACAGATACGCAGTATTTT

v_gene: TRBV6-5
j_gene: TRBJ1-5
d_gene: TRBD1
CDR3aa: CASRPGTGQQPQHF
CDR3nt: TGTGCCAGCAGACCCGGGACAGGGCAACAGCCCCAGCATTTT

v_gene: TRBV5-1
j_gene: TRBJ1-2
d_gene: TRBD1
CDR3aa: CASSTGGGYTF
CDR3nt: TGCGCCAGCAGTACAGGGGGTGGCTACACCTTC

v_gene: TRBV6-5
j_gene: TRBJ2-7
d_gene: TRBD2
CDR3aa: CASSPRTSGGEQYF
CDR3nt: TGTGCCAGCAGTCCCCGGACTAGCGGGGGCGAGCAGTACTTC

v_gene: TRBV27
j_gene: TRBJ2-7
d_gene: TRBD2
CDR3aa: CASSILGGAGDYEQYF
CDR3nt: TGTGCCAGCAGTATATTAGGCGGAGCGGGGGACTACGAGCAGTACTTC

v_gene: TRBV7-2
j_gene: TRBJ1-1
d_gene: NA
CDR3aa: CASGLMVEAFF
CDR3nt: TGTGCCAGCGGACTCATGGTTGAAGCTTTCTTT

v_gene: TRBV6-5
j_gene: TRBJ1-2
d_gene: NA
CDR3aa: CASSSPPLSPGYTF
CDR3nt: TGTGCCAGCAGTTCCCCCCCGTTGTCTCCCGGCTACACCTTC

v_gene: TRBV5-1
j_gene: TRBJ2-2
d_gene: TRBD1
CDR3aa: CASSGQGDTGELFF
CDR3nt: TGCGCCAGTAGTGGTCAGGGGGACACCGGGGAGCTGTTTTTT

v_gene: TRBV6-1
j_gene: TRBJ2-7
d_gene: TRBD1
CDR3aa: CASSGTGIGSYEQYF
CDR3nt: TGTGCCAGCAGCGGGACAGGGATCGGCTCCTACGAGCAGTACTTC

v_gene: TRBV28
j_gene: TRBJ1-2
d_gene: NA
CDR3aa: CASSLYIYGYTF
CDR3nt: TGTGCCAGCAGTTTATATATCTATGGCTACACCTTC

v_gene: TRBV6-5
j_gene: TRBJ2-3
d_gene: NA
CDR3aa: CASSYQASDTQYF
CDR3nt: TGTGCCAGCAGTTACCAAGCGAGCGATACGCAGTATTTT

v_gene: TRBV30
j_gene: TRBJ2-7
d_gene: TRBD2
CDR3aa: CAWTLPKTSGVYEQYF
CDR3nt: TGTGCCTGGACCCTCCCTAAGACTAGCGGGGTCTACGAGCAGTACTTC

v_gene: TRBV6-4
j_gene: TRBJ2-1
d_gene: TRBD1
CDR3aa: CASSDSTGGYNEQFF
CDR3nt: TGTGCCAGCAGTGACTCGACAGGGGGCTACAATGAGCAGTTCTTC

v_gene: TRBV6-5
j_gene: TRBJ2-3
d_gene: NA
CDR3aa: CASGAGASTDTQYF
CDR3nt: TGTGCCAGCGGGGCGGGGGCTAGCACAGATACGCAGTATTTT

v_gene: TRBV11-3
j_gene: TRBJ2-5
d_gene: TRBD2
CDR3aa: CASSRVAGGMETQYF
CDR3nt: TGTGCCAGCAGCCGCGTAGCGGGAGGAATGGAGACCCAGTACTTC

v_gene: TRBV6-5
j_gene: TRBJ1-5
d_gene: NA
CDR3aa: CASSYSGGNQPQHF
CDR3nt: TGTGCCAGCAGTTACTCGGGCGGCAATCAGCCCCAGCATTTT

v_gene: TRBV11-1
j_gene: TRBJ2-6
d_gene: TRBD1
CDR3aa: CASSQDRFSGANVLTF
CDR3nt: TGTGCCAGCAGCCAGGACAGGTTCTCTGGGGCCAACGTCCTGACTTTC

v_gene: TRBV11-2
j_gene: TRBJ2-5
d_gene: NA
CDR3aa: CASSFGNQETQYF
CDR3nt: TGTGCCAGCAGCTTCGGGAACCAAGAGACCCAGTACTTC

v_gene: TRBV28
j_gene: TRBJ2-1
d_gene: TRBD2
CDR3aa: CASRLGRRERHEQFF
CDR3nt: TGTGCCAGTAGACTAGGGCGGCGGGAGAGACATGAGCAGTTCTTC

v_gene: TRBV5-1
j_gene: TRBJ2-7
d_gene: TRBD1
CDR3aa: CASSLAMTGHLGEQYF
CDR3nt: TGCGCCAGCAGCTTGGCGATGACAGGGCACTTGGGCGAGCAGTACTTC

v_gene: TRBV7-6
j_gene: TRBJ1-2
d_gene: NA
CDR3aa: CASSSRDYGYTF
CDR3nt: TGTGCCAGCAGCTCCCGGGACTATGGCTACACCTTC

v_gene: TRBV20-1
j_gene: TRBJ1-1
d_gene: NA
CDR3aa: CSAQGHTEAFF
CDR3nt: TGCAGTGCCCAGGGTCACACTGAAGCTTTCTTT

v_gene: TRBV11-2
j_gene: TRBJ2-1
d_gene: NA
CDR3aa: CASSLGSSGPNEQFF
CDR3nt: TGTGCCAGCAGCTTGGGATCGAGCGGACCCAATGAGCAGTTCTTC

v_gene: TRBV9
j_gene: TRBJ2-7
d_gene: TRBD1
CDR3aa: CASSPQEGTGTYEQYF
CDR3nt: TGTGCCAGCAGCCCTCAGGAGGGGACAGGAACCTACGAGCAGTACTTC

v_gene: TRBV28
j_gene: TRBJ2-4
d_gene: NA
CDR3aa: CASSFHLLAKNIQYF
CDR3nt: TGTGCCAGCAGTTTTCACTTGCTAGCCAAAAACATTCAGTACTTC

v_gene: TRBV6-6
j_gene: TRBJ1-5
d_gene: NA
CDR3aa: CASSQDSWGQPQHF
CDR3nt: TGTGCCAGCAGCCAGGACTCTTGGGGACAGCCCCAGCATTTT

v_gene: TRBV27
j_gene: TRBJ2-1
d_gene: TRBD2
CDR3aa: CASSYPPAGGPRSSNEQFF
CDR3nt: TGTGCCAGCAGTTACCCCCCAGCGGGAGGCCCAAGGTCGAGTAATGAGCAGTTCTTC

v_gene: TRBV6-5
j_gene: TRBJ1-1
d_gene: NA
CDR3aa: CASSYSLLSGGEAFF
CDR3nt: TGTGCCAGCAGTTACTCCCTTTTATCGGGAGGTGAAGCTTTCTTT

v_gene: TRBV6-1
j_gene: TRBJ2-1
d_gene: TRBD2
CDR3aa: CASGASGSGNEQFF
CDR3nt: TGTGCCTCTGGGGCTAGCGGGAGTGGTAATGAGCAGTTCTTC

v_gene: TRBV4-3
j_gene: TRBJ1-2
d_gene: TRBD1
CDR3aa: CASSQSRGDSGGCTF
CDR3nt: TGCGCCAGCAGCCAATCGAGGGGGGACAGCGGCGGCTGCACCTTC

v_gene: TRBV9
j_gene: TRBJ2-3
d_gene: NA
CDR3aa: CASSVVQTSTDTQYF
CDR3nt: TGTGCCAGCAGCGTAGTCCAAACTAGCACAGATACGCAGTATTTT

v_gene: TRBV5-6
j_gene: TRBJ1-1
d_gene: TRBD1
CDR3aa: CASRRQGRNTEAFF
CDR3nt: TGTGCCAGCAGACGACAGGGACGGAACACTGAAGCTTTCTTT

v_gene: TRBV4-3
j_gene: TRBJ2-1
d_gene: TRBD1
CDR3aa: CASSPPGQGDIGEVNEQFF
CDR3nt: TGCGCCAGCAGCCCCCCGGGACAGGGGGATATAGGAGAGGTGAATGAGCAGTTCTTC

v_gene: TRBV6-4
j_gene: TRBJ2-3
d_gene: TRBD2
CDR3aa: CASSPSGGAGSDTQYF
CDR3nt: TGTGCCAGCAGCCCTAGCGGGGGGGCAGGTTCAGATACGCAGTATTTT

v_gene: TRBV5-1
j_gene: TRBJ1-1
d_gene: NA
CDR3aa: CASSWNGANTEAFF
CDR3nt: TGCGCCAGCAGCTGGAATGGGGCGAACACTGAAGCTTTCTTT

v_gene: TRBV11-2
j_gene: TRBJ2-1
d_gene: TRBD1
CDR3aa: CASSLRTGGNNEQFF
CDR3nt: TGTGCCAGCAGCTTACGGACAGGGGGAAACAATGAGCAGTTCTTC

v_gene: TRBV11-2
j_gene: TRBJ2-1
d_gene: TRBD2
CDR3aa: CASSAVGTRGVEQFF
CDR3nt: TGTGCCAGCAGCGCCGTTGGGACTAGGGGAGTTGAGCAGTTCTTC

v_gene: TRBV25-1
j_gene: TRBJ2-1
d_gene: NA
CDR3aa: CASQDSLNEQFF
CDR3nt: TGTGCCAGTCAAGACTCCCTCAATGAGCAGTTCTTC

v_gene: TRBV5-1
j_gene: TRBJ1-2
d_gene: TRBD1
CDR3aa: CASSLGQGEGYTF
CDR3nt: TGCGCCAGCAGCTTGGGACAGGGGGAAGGCTACACCTTC